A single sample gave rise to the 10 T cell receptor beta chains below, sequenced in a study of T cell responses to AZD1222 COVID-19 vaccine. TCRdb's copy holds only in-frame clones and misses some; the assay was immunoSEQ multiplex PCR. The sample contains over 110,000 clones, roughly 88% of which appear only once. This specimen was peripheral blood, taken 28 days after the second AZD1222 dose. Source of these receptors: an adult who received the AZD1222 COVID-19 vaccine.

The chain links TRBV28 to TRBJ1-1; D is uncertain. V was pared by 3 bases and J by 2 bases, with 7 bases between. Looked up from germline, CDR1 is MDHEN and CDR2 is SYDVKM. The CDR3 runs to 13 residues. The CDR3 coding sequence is TGTGCCAGCAGTTTGTGGGGAAACACTGAAGCTTTCTTT. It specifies CASSLWGNTEAFF.

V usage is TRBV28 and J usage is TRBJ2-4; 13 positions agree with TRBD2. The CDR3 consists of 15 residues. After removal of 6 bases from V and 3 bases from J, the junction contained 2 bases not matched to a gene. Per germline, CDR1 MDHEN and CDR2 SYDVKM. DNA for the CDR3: TGTGCCAGCAGCCGACTAGCGGGAGGCAAAAACATTCAGTACTTC. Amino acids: CASSRLAGGKNIQYF.

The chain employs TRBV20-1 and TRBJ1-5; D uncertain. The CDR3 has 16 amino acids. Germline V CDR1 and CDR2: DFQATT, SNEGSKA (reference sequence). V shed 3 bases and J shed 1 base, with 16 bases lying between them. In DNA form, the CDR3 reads TGCAGTGCTAGTCTTGGGTCCGATCGCAGCAATCAGCCCCAGCATTTT. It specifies CSASLGSDRSNQPQHF.

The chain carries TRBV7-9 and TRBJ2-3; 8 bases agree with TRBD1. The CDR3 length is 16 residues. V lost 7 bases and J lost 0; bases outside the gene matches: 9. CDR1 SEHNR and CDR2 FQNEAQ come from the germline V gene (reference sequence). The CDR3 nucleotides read TGTGCCAGCACCAAAGACAGGGGCCCTAGCACAGATACGCAGTATTTT. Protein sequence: CASTKDRGPSTDTQYF. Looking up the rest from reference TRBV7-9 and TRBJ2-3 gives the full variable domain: DTGVSQNPRHKITKRGQNVTFRCDPISEHNRLYWYRQTLGQGPEFLTYFQNEAQLEKSRLLSDRFSAERPKGSFSTLEIQRTEQGDSAMYLCASTKDRGPSTDTQYFGPGTRLTVL.

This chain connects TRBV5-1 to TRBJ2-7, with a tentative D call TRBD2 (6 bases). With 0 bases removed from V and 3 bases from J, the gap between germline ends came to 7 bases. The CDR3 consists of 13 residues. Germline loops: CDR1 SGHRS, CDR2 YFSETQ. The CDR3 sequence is CASSLGRDYEQYF. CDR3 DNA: TGCGCCAGCAGCTTGGGGCGGGACTACGAGCAGTACTTC.

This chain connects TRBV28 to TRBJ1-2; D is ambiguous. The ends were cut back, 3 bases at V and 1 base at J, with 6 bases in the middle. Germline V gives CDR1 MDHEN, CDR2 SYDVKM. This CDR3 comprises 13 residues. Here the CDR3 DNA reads TGTGCCAGCAGTTTTTCCCGTAACTATGGCTACACCTTC. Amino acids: CASSFSRNYGYTF.

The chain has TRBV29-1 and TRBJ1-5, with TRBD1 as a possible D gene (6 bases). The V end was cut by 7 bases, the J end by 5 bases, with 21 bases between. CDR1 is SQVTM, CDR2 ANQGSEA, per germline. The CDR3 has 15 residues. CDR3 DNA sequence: TGCAGCGCCCCTTTTGGAGGACAGTCCGATCAGCCCCAGCATTTT. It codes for CSAPFGGQSDQPQHF.

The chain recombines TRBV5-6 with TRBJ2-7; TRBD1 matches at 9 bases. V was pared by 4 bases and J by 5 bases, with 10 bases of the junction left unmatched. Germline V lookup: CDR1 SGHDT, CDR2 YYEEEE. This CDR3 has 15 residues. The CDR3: CASSRSWDRDNEQYF. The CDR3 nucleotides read TGTGCCAGCAGCCGTAGTTGGGACAGGGACAACGAGCAGTACTTC.

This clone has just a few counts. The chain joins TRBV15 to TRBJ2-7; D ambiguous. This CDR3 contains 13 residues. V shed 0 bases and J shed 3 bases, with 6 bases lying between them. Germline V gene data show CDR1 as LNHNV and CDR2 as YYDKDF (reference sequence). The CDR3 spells CATSRELDYEQYV. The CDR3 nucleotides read TGTGCCACCAGCAGAGAATTAGACTACGAGCAGTACGTC.

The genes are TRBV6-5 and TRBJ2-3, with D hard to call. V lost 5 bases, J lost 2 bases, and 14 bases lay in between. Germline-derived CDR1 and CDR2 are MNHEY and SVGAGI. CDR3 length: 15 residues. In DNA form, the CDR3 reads TGTGCCAGCAGTCGAGACATTGGATCCACAGATACGCAGTATTTT. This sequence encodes CASSRDIGSTDTQYF.